This entry lists 28 T cell receptor beta chains sequenced from one sample in a study of beta chain features in type 1 diabetes. cDNA synthesis used the whole RNA isolate, giving expressed TCRB sequences. Data came from immunoSEQ multiplex PCR; TCRdb stores just in-frame clones and leaves some out. The table lists under 350,000 clones, approximately 14% of them singletons. Study-level points and caveats: Shortening that was moderate but significant affected the TCRB CDR3s of Type 1 diabetes patients in all four CD4+ subsets.

Their target antigens are unknown. Sequencing used naive CD4+ T cells from blood. These receptors originate from a man aged 25-45 years with type 1 diabetes.

This clone was picked up a small number of times. The gene calls are TRBV5-6 and TRBJ1-5; D perhaps matches TRBD1 (5 bases). CDR1 and CDR2 from the germline V gene are SGHDT and YYEEEE. The CDR3 has 13 residues. V was trimmed by 3 bases and J by 5 bases, leaving 9 bases between them. CDR3 in DNA: TGTGCCAGCAGCTGGGGCGAGGATCAGCCCCAGCATTTT. Protein sequence: CASSWGEDQPQHF.

This clone came up a few times. J is TRBJ2-3 and V is TRBV7-2, with no clear D. Trimming pared 5 bases from V and 0 bases from J, leaving 6 bases between. The CDR3 is 13 residues long. In germline, CDR1 is SGHTA, CDR2 FQGNSA. The CDR3 DNA is TGTGCCAGCAGCCCCCCGAGCACAGATACGCAGTATTTT. Translation: CASSPPSTDTQYF.

This clone came up a few times. This sequence joins TRBV5-6 and TRBJ2-4, with D possibly matching TRBD2 (5 bases). CDR1 is SGHDT, CDR2 YYEEEE, per germline. This CDR3 comprises 14 residues. Trimming took 1 base from V and 9 from J, leaving 14 bases between them. The CDR3 here is CASSLSSSDAIQYF. The CDR3 DNA follows: TGTGCCAGCAGCTTGTCGAGTAGCGATGCCATTCAGTACTTC.

Note on this clone: The sample contains more than one DNA sequence encoding this CDR3. The rearrangement uses TRBV19 and TRBJ2-5; perhaps TRBD1 as D (5 bases). Trimming took off 9 bases at V and 3 bases at J, with 14 bases between the two ends. The CDR3 has 13 residues. The germline gives CDR1 LNHDA, CDR2 SQIVND (reference sequence). The CDR3 nucleotides are TGTGCCAGCAGCACGACAGTTGAAGAGACCCAGTACTTC. It yields the protein CASSTTVEETQYF.

Points on this clone: The sample carries other DNA sequences with the same CDR3. The V and J genes are TRBV5-1 and TRBJ1-1, with no clear D. The ends were cut back, 7 bases at V and 2 bases at J, with 12 bases in the middle. Germline V gene sequence: CDR1 SGHRS, CDR2 YFSETQ. CDR3 length equals 13 residues. CDR3 region: CASSLGENTEAFF. The CDR3 coding sequence is TGCGCCAGCTCCCTCGGGGAAAACACTGAAGCTTTCTTT.

V gene TRBV19 combines with J gene TRBJ2-2; TRBD2 agrees at 9 bases. This CDR3 is 16 amino acids long. The V and J ends lost 5 bases and 4 bases, in that order; junction bases with no gene match: 8. The germline V gene has CDR1 LNHDA and CDR2 SQIVND (reference sequence). In DNA, the CDR3 is TGTGCCAGTAGTTTAATAGCGGGAGTTTCCACCGGGGAGCTGTTTTTT. It codes for CASSLIAGVSTGELFF.

This clone was observed a handful of times. The same CDR3 also results from other DNA sequences found in this sample. The chain links TRBV28 to TRBJ1-5; 10 bases agree with TRBD1. The CDR3 sequence is 14 residues long. With 4 bases clipped from V and 5 bases from J, the junction kept 2 bases outside the gene matches. In germline, CDR1 is MDHEN, CDR2 SYDVKM. The CDR3 protein is CASSSGQGDQPQHF. DNA of the CDR3: TGTGCCAGCAGTTCTGGACAGGGGGATCAGCCCCAGCATTTT.

In its sample, this clone was seen a few times. The V and J genes are TRBV7-8 and TRBJ2-5; 8 nucleotides align to TRBD1. This CDR3 is 15 amino acids long. J was trimmed by 5 bases and V by 5 bases; bases with no gene match: 10. CDR1 SGHVS and CDR2 FQNEAQ come from the germline V gene. This CDR3 reads CASSEVTGGRETQYF. In nucleotides, the CDR3 is TGTGCCAGCAGCGAGGTCACAGGGGGACGTGAGACCCAGTACTTC.

The chain uses TRBV5-6 and TRBJ2-1; 8 bases are shared with TRBD2. The CDR3 spans 14 residues. Germline V gene data show CDR1 as SGHDT and CDR2 as YYEEEE. The ends lost 2 bases at V and 9 bases at J; junction bases unmatched: 7. The CDR3 is CASSFGTRWREQFF. CDR3 coding DNA: TGTGCCAGCAGCTTCGGGACTAGATGGCGTGAGCAGTTCTTC.

This clone showed up just a few times. V usage is TRBV19 and J usage is TRBJ2-4, with D tentatively TRBD1 (5 bases). This CDR3 region has 11 residues. CDR1 and CDR2 (germline): LNHDA, SQIVND (reference sequence). Trimming shortened V by 4 bases and J by 7 bases, and 5 bases separated the two germline ends. The CDR3 is CASSTGNIQYF. CDR3 in DNA: TGTGCCAGTAGTACAGGGAACATTCAGTACTTC. The full variable domain, with the rest looked up from reference TRBV19 and TRBJ2-4, is DGGITQSPKYLFRKEGQNVTLSCEQNLNHDAMYWYRQDPGQGLRLIYYSQIVNDFQKGDIAEGYSVSREKKESFPLTVTSAQKNPTAFYLCASSTGNIQYFGAGTRLSVL.

This clone has only a few counts. The V and J genes are TRBV11-3 and TRBJ1-1; D is perhaps TRBD1 (6 bases). CDR3 length: 12 amino acids. Between the trimmed V and J ends, which lost 6 bases and 8 bases, there was a span of 13 bases. Germline V CDR1 and CDR2: SGHNT, YENEEA. DNA for the CDR3: TGTGCCAGCAGTCGAAACCAGGGGGAAGCTTTCTTT. This codes for CASSRNQGEAFF.

This clone was seen more than once but under ten times. The V call is TRBV19, the J call TRBJ1-1; 8 bases line up with TRBD1. Germline CDR1 is LNHDA and CDR2 is SQIVND (reference sequence). The ends lost 8 bases at V and 4 bases at J; junction bases unmatched: 6. CDR3 length: 13 residues. The CDR3 spells CASGKGQGTEAFF. In nucleotides, the CDR3 is TGTGCCAGTGGAAAAGGACAGGGCACTGAAGCTTTCTTT.

This clone turned up a few times. The rearrangement uses TRBV19 and TRBJ1-1, with TRBD1 identical over 7 bases. J lost 2 bases, V lost 10 bases, and 16 bases had no gene match. The CDR3 extends over 16 amino acids. Germline V gives CDR1 LNHDA, CDR2 SQIVND (reference sequence). CDR3 in amino acids: CATQDRPKPQNTEAFF. In nucleotides, the CDR3 is TGTGCCACCCAGGACAGGCCCAAACCACAAAACACTGAAGCTTTCTTT.

The chain recombines TRBV5-4 with TRBJ1-2; no reliable D call. The germline V and J ends were trimmed by 4 bases and 4 bases, with 11 bases remaining between them. Germline-derived CDR1 and CDR2 are SGHNT and YYREEE (reference sequence). The CDR3 extends over 13 amino acids. CDR3 in amino acids: CASSTPRSYGYTF. The CDR3 coding sequence is TGTGCCAGCAGCACTCCTAGGTCCTATGGCTACACCTTC.

V usage is TRBV25-1 and J usage is TRBJ2-1, with 7 bases identical to TRBD2. The germline gives CDR1 MGHDK, CDR2 SYGVNS. After removal of 6 bases from V and 4 bases from J, the junction contained 9 bases not matched to a gene. This CDR3 is 15 amino acids long. CDR3: CASSFRDYSYNEQFF. CDR3 coding DNA: TGTGCCAGCAGCTTCCGGGACTACAGTTACAATGAGCAGTTCTTC.

This chain links TRBV7-9 with TRBJ2-4, with 7 bases that match TRBD1. CDR3 length: 14 residues. V shed 0 bases and J 14 bases; nucleotides not matched to a gene: 10. Germline V gene data show CDR1 as SEHNR and CDR2 as FQNEAQ (reference sequence). The CDR3: CASSLARGQAKKYF. CDR3 nucleotides: TGTGCCAGCAGCTTAGCGCGTGGACAGGCGAAGAAGTACTTC.

The J gene is TRBJ2-7, the V gene TRBV15; D call uncertain. Germline V lookup: CDR1 LNHNV, CDR2 YYDKDF (reference sequence). The length of the CDR3 is 13 residues. Trimming stripped 0 bases from V and 3 bases from J, with 6 bases between. CDR3 loop: CATSREVGYEQYF. CDR3 coding DNA: TGTGCCACCAGCAGAGAGGTCGGCTACGAGCAGTACTTC.

V and J are TRBV5-1 and TRBJ2-3, with D hard to call. The CDR3 has 14 residues. Germline V gives CDR1 SGHRS, CDR2 YFSETQ. V lost 4 bases, J lost 0 bases, and 9 bases lay in between. The DNA of the CDR3 is TGCGCCAGCAGCCCACCGACTAGCACAGATACGCAGTATTTT. Protein: CASSPPTSTDTQYF.

The chain couples TRBV7-6 to TRBJ1-5, with D tentatively TRBD1 (5 bases). The CDR3 is 15 residues long. V was clipped by 5 bases and J by 5 bases, with 16 bases between them. Germline V gene data show CDR1 as SGHVS and CDR2 as FNYEAQ. For the CDR3, the DNA is TGTGCCAGCAGCCCGCGGCCGGGGGGGGATCAGCCCCAGCATTTT. It encodes CASSPRPGGDQPQHF.

V gene TRBV4-2 combines with J gene TRBJ2-4; 8 positions match TRBD1. CDR3 length: 16 residues. The V segment lost 3 bases and the J segment 1 base; nucleotides outside the gene matches: 5. The germline gives CDR1 LGHNA, CDR2 YNFKEQ. The CDR3 nucleotides read TGTGCCAGCAGCCAGGACAGGGAATCGGCCAAAAACATTCAGTACTTC. The encoded protein is CASSQDRESAKNIQYF.

The rearrangement joins TRBV2 to TRBJ2-1; D is undetermined. Germline V gene lookup returns CDR1 SNHLY and CDR2 FYNNEI. This CDR3 region has 13 residues. The ends were cut back, 0 bases at V and 10 bases at J, with 10 bases in the middle. The CDR3 DNA reads TGTGCCAGCAGTGAAGCTCCCCCACAGGAGCAGTTCTTC. Encoded protein: CASSEAPPQEQFF.

Concerning this clone itself: At the DNA level, this CDR3 is encoded by other sequences in the same sample as well. The chain recombines TRBV9 with TRBJ2-2; possibly TRBD2 for D (6 bases). Looked up from germline, CDR1 is SGDLS and CDR2 is YYNGEE. This CDR3 comprises 15 residues. Trimming took off 2 bases at V and 0 bases at J, with 8 bases between the two ends. The CDR3 here is CASSVAGTNTGELFF. Here the CDR3 DNA reads TGTGCCAGCAGCGTGGCGGGAACGAACACCGGGGAGCTGTTTTTT.

This clone was observed a handful of times. The CDR3 protein is CSVDSGIGYEQYF. CDR3 DNA sequence: TGCAGCGTGGATAGCGGGATAGGCTACGAGCAGTACTTC. The rearrangement links TRBV29-1 to TRBJ2-7; 8 bases line up with TRBD2. CDR3 length: 13 amino acids. Trimming cost V 6 bases and J 3 bases; bases outside gene matches: 7. Germline V gene sequence: CDR1 SQVTM, CDR2 ANQGSEA.

This clone has only a few counts. The chain links TRBV28 to TRBJ1-1, with D possibly TRBD1 on 5 matching bases. The CDR3 loop spans 15 amino acids. Germline V gives CDR1 MDHEN, CDR2 SYDVKM. V shed 6 bases and J shed 1 base, with 15 bases lying between them. Here the CDR3 DNA reads TGTGCCAGCAGCTGGTACTGGGGCGAGAACACTGAAGCTTTCTTT. This encodes CASSWYWGENTEAFF.

The genes are TRBV29-1 and TRBJ1-1; 10 nucleotides match TRBD1. With V trimmed by 7 bases and J by 4 bases, 6 bases remained unmatched. The germline V gene has CDR1 SQVTM and CDR2 ANQGSEA. CDR3 length equals 13 residues. CDR3 nucleotides: TGCAGCGGACGACAGGGGGCTTTCACTGAAGCTTTCTTT. Its translation: CSGRQGAFTEAFF.

This clone has just a few counts. The chain combines TRBV29-1 with TRBJ2-2; 12 bases agree with TRBD2. The V and J ends lost 5 bases and 4 bases, in that order; junction bases with no gene match: 2. The CDR3 is 14 residues long. Germline V gene sequence: CDR1 SQVTM, CDR2 ANQGSEA. The CDR3 loop reads CSVPSGRATGELFF. The DNA for the CDR3 is TGCAGCGTTCCTAGCGGGAGGGCCACCGGGGAGCTGTTTTTT.

In regard to this clone: Other nucleotide sequences in the sample specify the same CDR3. The V and J genes are TRBV29-1 and TRBJ2-7; D ambiguous. The germline CDR1 and CDR2 sequences are SQVTM and ANQGSEA. V shed 3 bases and J shed 0 bases, with 6 bases lying between them. This CDR3 is built from 12 residues. In nucleotides, the CDR3 is TGCAGCGTTGAGGCAGGCTCCTACGAGCAGTACTTC. Translation gives CSVEAGSYEQYF.

The chain is built from TRBV5-1 and TRBJ2-2, with D perhaps matching TRBD1 (6 bases). Germline V gene lookup returns CDR1 SGHRS and CDR2 YFSETQ. Trimming shortened V by 3 bases and J by 3 bases, and 9 bases separated the two germline ends. The CDR3 covers 14 residues. CDR3 DNA sequence: TGCGCCAGCAGCTATGGACAGCACACCGGGGAGCTGTTTTTT. Translation gives CASSYGQHTGELFF.